This T cell receptor (beta chain) originates from a study of T cell clones after liver transplantation. Whole-study context: Standard immunosuppression, with no induction, continued until 12-24 months after transplant.

Germline V CDR1 and CDR2: MNHEY, SVGAGI. The CDR3 contains 13 residues. Trimming removed 6 bases at V and 5 bases at J, with 12 bases between. Assay used: immunoSEQ multiplex PCR; TCRdb lists only in-frame clones, some missing. The sample has some 80,000 clones; 80% to 85% are singletons. Sorting of unstimulated PBMCs yielded separate CD3+CD4+ and CD3+CD8+ fractions. The sequencing used CD4+ T cells from blood, collected 45 to 47 months after liver transplant. The sequence was collected from a human patient who received a liver transplant. Some of the T cells may derive from the graft donor. The V gene is TRBV6-5, the J gene TRBJ2-3; tentatively, D is TRBD1 (6 bases). Written as DNA, the CDR3 is TGTGCCAGCAGGAACAGGGCGGGAGATACGCAGTATTTT. The encoded protein is CASRNRAGDTQYF.